This T cell receptor beta chain was recorded in a study of shared clonotypes between healthy human individuals. The CDR3 covers 15 residues. Per germline, CDR1 SGHRS and CDR2 YFSETQ. V lost 3 bases to trimming and J lost 0 bases, with 13 bases between them. Repertoires were generated with immunoSEQ multiplex PCR, while TCRdb's copy carries only in-frame clones and drops some. Here the sample spans around 2,000,000 clones, approximately 94% being singletons. Study outcomes and limitations: Generally, naive subsets (rather than memory subsets) showed larger estimated richness.

Concerning this clone itself: Its antigen remains unidentified.

In the naive CD8 group, cells lacked CD45RO and were positively selected for CCR7, so terminally differentiated effector memory CD45RA+ cells were left out. The sequenced sample consisted of naive CD8+ T cells sorted from blood. The TCR was taken from a man aged 18 to 29 in good health. This sequence joins TRBV5-1 and TRBJ2-7; D may be TRBD1 (5 bases). The CDR3 DNA follows: TGCGCCAGCAGCTCGGACCAGGGCGTCTCCTACGAGCAGTACTTC. Amino acids: CASSSDQGVSYEQYF.